A selection of T cell receptor beta chains follows, all from one sample in a study of blood T cell repertoires in COVID-19. This table comes from immunoSEQ multiplex PCR, and its TCRdb copy is limited to in-frame clones, with some not included. The sample shows approximately 210,000 clones, about 91% of them seen only once. Specimen: peripheral blood. Receptors originate from a man in his thirties or forties with acute or convalescent COVID-19. The CDR3 runs from the conserved cysteine through the conserved F or W.

v_call: TRBV7-8; j_call: TRBJ1-1; cdr3_aa: CASSLAGRASTEAFF
v_call: TRBV9; j_call: TRBJ2-2; cdr3_aa: CASSVEVGTGYTGELFF
v_call: TRBV6-5; j_call: TRBJ1-5; cdr3_aa: CASNVGTGISTQHF
v_call: TRBV4-2; j_call: TRBJ1-6; cdr3_aa: CASRLQGSYNSPLHF
v_call: TRBV10-1; j_call: TRBJ2-2; cdr3_aa: CASSRTSGSPITGELFF
v_call: TRBV19; j_call: TRBJ2-1; cdr3_aa: CASRTSVVKSIYNEQFF
v_call: TRBV4-1; j_call: TRBJ2-2; cdr3_aa: CASSQGTVGFRELFF
v_call: TRBV5-4; j_call: TRBJ2-3; cdr3_aa: CASSAGPPSGSTDTQYF
v_call: TRBV3-1/TRBV3-2; j_call: TRBJ1-1; cdr3_aa: CASSQDYRVKGTEAFF
v_call: TRBV5-4; j_call: TRBJ2-7; cdr3_aa: CASSRGGFYEQYF
v_call: TRBV7-6; j_call: TRBJ2-7; cdr3_aa: CASSRQGLYEQYF